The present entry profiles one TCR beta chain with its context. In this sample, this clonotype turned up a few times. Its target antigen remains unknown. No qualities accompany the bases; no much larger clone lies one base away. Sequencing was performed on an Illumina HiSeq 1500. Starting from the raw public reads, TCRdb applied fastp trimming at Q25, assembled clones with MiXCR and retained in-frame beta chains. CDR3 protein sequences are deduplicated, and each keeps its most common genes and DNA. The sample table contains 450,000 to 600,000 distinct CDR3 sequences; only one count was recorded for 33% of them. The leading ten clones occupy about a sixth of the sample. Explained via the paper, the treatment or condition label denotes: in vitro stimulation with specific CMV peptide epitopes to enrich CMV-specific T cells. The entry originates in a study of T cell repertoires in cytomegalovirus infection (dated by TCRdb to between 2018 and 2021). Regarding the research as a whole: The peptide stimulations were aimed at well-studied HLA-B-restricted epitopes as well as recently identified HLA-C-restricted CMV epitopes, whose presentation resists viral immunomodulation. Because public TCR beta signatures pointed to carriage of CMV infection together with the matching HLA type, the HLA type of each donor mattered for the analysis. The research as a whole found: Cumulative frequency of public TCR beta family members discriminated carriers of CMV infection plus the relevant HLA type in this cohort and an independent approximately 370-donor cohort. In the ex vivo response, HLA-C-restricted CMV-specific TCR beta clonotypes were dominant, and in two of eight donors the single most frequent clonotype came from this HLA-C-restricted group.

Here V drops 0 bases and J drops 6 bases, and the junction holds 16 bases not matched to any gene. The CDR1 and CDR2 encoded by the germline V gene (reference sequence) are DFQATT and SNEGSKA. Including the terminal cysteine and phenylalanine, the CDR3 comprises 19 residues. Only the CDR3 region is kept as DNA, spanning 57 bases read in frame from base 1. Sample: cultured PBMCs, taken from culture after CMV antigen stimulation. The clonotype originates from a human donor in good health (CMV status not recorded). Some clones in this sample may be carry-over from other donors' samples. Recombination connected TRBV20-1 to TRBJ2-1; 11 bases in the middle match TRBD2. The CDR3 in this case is CSARDFPFWGTSGPNEQFF. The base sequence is TGCAGTGCTAGAGATTTCCCCTTTTGGGGGACTAGCGGCCCCAATGAGCAGTTCTTC.